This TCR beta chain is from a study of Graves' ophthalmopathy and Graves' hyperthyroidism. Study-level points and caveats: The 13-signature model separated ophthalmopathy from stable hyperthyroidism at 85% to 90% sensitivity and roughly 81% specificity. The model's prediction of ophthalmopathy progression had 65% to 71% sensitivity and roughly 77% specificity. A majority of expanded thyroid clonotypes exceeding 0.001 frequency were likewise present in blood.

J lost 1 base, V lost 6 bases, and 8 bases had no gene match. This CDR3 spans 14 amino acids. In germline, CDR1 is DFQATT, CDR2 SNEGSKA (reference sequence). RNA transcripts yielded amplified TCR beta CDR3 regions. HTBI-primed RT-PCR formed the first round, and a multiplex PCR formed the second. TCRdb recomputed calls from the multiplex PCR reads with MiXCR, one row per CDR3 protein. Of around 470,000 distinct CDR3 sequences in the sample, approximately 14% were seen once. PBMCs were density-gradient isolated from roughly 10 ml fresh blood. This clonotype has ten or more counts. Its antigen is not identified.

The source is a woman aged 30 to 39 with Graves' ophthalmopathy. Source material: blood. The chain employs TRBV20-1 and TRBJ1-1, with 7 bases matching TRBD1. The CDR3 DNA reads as TGCAGTGCAGAACAGGGGTACGGGAACACTGAAGCTTTCTTT. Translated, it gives CSAEQGYGNTEAFF.